This TCR beta chain appears in the sequencing data of a study of identical twins. Findings and caveats of the study: The presence of invariant MAIT and iNKT cells could partly confound analyses of zero-insertion sequences.

Points on this clonotype: Its antigen is as yet unknown.

TCRdb called the 5' RACE reads again in MiXCR, with one record for every CDR3 protein. The sample records about 330,000 distinct CDR3 sequences, roughly an eighth being singletons. The CDR3 is 16 residues long. Germline V gene data show CDR1 as SGHAT and CDR2 as FQNNGV. V was shortened by 4 bases and J by 2 bases, with 15 bases between the two germline ends. These sequences were also reported in another study, on yellow fever vaccine responses in identical twins.

The rearrangement joins TRBV11-2 to TRBJ2-1; D is possibly TRBD2 (6 bases). Specimen: CD8+ T cells sorted from blood. This TCR was recovered from a young woman in good health. In DNA, the CDR3 is TGTGCCAGCAGCTCCCGACCCGGACTAACCTACAATGAGCAGTTCTTC. It encodes CASSSRPGLTYNEQFF.